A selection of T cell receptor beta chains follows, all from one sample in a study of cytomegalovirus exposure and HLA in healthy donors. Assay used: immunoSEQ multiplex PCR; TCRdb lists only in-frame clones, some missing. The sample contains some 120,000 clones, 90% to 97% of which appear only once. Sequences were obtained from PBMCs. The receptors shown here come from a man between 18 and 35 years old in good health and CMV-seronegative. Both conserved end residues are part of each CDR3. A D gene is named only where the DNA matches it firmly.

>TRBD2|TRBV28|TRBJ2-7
TGTGCCAGCAGACCAGGGACTAGCGGGAGTAAGGAGCAGTACTTC
CASRPGTSGSKEQYF
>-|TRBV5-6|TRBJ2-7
TGTGCCAGCAGCGGGGGTAGGGGAGGCGAGCAGTACTTC
CASSGGRGGEQYF
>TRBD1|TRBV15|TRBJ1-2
TGTGCCACCAGCAGAGGTGGACAGGGGCTAAAGGGAGGCTACACCTTC
CATSRGGQGLKGGYTF
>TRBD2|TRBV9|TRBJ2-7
TGTGCCAGCAGCGGGACTAGCGGGATGGGAGAGCAGTACTTC
CASSGTSGMGEQYF
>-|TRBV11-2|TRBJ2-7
TGTGCCAGCAGCTTATCCGCAGGGCCCTACGAGCAGTACTTC
CASSLSAGPYEQYF
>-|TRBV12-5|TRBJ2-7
TGTGCTAGTGGATCGACTGTTACCTACGAGCAGTACTTC
CASGSTVTYEQYF
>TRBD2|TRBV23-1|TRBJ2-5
TGCGCCAGCAGTCAATCGGGTGCTAGCGGGCGGGGAGAGACCCAGTACTTC
CASSQSGASGRGETQYF
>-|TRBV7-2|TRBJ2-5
TGTGCCAGCAGCTTCCAGGCGTACCAAGAGACCCAGTACTTC
CASSFQAYQETQYF
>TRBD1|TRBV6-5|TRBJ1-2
TGTGCCAGCAGTTACTCCAGGACAGGGAGCGGCTACACCTTC
CASSYSRTGSGYTF
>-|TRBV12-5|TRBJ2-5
TGTGCTAGTGGTTTGAGTGTAGGCGCGCACAGTCAAGAGACCCAGTACTTC
CASGLSVGAHSQETQYF
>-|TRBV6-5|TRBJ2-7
TGTGCCAGCAGACCCAGGAAAGGATATACCTACGAGCAGTACTTC
CASRPRKGYTYEQYF
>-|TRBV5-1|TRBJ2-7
TGCGCCAGCAGGAATACCAGGGAGGGGTGGGGGCAGCAGTACTTC
CASRNTREGWGQQYF
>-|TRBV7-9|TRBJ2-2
TGTGCCAGCAGCTTAGGGGAGATCACCGGGGAGCTGTTTTTT
CASSLGEITGELFF
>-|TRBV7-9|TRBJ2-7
TGTGCCAGCAGCTTAGCCCCCGACAGCTACGAGCAGTACTTC
CASSLAPDSYEQYF